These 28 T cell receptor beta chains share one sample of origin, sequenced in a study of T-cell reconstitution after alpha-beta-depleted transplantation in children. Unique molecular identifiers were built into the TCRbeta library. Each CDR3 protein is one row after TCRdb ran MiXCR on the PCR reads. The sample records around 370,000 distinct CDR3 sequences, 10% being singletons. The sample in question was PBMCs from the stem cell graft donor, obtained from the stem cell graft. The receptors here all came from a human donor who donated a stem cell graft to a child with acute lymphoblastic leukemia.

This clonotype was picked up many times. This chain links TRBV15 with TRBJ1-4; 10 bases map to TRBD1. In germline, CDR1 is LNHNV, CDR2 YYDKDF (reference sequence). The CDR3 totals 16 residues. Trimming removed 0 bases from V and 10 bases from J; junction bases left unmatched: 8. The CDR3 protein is CATSRDAGTGARKLFF. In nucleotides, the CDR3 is TGTGCCACCAGCAGAGATGCCGGGACAGGGGCACGAAAACTGTTTTTT.

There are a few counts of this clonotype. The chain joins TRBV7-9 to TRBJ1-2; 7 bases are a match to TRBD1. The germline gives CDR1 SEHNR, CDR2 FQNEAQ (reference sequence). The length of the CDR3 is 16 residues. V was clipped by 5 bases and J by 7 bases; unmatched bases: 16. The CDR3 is CASSDTHRDSLAGYTF. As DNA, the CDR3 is TGTGCCAGCAGCGACACTCACCGGGACAGTCTTGCTGGCTACACCTTC.

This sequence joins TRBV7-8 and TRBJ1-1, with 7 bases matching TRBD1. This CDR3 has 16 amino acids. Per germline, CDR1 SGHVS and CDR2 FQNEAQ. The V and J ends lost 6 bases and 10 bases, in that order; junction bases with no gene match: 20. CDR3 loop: CASSLLLRGTGEGAFF. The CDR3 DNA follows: TGTGCCAGCAGTCTATTATTAAGGGGTACAGGGGAGGGAGCTTTCTTT.

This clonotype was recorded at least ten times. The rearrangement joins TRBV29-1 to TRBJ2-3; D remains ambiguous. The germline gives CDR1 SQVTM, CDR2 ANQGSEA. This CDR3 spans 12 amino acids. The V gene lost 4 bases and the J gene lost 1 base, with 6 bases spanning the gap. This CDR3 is CSVASGTDTQYF. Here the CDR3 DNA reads TGCAGCGTTGCGAGCGGCACAGATACGCAGTATTTT.

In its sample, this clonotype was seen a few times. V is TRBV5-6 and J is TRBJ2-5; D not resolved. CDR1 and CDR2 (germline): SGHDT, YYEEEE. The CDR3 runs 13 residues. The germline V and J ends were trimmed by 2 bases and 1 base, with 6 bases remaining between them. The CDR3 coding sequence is TGTGCCAGCAGCTTACAGCTCCAAGAGACCCAGTACTTC. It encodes CASSLQLQETQYF.

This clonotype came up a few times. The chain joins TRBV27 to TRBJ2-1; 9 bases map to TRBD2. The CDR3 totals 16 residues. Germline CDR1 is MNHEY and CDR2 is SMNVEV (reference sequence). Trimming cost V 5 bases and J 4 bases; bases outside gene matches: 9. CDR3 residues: CASSHLTSGGYNEQFF. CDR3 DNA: TGTGCCAGCAGTCACCTGACTAGCGGAGGGTACAATGAGCAGTTCTTC.

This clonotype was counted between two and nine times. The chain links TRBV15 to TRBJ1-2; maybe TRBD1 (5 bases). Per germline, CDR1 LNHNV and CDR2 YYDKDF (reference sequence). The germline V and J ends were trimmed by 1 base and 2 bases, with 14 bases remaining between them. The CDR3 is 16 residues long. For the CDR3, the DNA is TGTGCCACCAGCAGAGGATTTGGGTCAGGGAACTATGGCTACACCTTC. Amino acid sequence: CATSRGFGSGNYGYTF. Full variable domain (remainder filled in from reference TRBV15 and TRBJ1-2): DAMVIQNPRYQVTQFGKPVTLSCSQTLNHNVMYWYQQKSSQAPKLLFHYYDKDFNNEADTPDNFQSRRPNTSFCFLDIRSPGLGDTAMYLCATSRGFGSGNYGYTFGSGTRLTVV.

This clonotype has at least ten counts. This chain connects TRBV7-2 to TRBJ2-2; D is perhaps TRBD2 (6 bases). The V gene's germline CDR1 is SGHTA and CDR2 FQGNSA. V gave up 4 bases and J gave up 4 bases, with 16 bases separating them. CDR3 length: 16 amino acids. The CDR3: CASSSPGLARTGELFF. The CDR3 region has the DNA TGTGCCAGCAGCTCACCCGGGCTAGCGCGCACCGGGGAGCTGTTTTTT.

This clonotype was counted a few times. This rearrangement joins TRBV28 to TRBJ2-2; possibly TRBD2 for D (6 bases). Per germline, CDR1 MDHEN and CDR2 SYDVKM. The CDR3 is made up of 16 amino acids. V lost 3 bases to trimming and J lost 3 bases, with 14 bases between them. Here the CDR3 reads CASSLMEGLYTGELFF. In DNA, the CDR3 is TGTGCCAGCAGTTTGATGGAGGGGCTCTACACCGGGGAGCTGTTTTTT. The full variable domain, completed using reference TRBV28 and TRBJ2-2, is DVKVTQSSRYLVKRTGEKVFLECVQDMDHENMFWYRQDPGLGLRLIYFSYDVKMKEKGDIPEGYSVSREKKERFSLILESASTNQTSMYLCASSLMEGLYTGELFFGEGSRLTVL.

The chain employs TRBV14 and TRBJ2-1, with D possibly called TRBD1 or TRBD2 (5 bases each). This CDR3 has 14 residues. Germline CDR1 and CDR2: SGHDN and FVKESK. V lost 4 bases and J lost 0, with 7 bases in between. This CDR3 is CASSRGNSYNEQFF. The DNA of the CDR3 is TGTGCCAGCAGCCGGGGGAACTCCTACAATGAGCAGTTCTTC.

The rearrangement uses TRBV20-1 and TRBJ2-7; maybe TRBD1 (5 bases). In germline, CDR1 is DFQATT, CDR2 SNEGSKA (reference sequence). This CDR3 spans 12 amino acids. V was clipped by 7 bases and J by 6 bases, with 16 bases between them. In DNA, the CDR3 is TGCAGTGTCCCACAAGGGGTGGGCGAGCAGTACTTC. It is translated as CSVPQGVGEQYF.

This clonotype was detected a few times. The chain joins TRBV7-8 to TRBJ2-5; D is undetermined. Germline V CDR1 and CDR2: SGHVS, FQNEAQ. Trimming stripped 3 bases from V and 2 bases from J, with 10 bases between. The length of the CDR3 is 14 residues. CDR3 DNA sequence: TGTGCCAGCAGCTTGACCCGAAGGCAAGAGACCCAGTACTTC. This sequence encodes CASSLTRRQETQYF.

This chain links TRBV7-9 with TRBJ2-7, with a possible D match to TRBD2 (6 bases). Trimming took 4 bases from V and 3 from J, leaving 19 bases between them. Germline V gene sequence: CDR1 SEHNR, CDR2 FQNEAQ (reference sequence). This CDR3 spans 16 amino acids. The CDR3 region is CASSSQYGLKNYEQYF. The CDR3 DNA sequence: TGTGCCAGCAGCTCCCAATACGGACTAAAAAACTACGAGCAGTACTTC.

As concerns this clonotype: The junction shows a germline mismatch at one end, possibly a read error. CDR3: CATSQTTGTTIYNEQFF. CDR3 DNA: TGTGCCACCAGCCAAACAACCGGGACTACCATATACAATGAGCAGTTCTTC. The chain joins TRBV7-3 to TRBJ2-1; 7 bases are shared with TRBD2. The germline gives CDR1 SGHTA, CDR2 FQGTGA. The CDR3 loop spans 17 amino acids.

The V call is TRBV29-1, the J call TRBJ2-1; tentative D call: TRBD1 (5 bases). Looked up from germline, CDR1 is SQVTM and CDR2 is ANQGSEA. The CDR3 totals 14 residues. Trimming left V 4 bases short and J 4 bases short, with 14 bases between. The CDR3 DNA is TGCAGCGTTGTAGTATCAGGGCCATACAATGAGCAGTTCTTC. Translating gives CSVVVSGPYNEQFF.

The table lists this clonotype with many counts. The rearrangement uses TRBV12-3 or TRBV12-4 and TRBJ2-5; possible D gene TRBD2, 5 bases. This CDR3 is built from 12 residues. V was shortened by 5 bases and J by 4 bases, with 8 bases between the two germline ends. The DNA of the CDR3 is TGTGCCAGCAGTAGGGCGGGAGAGACCCAGTACTTC. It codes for CASSRAGETQYF.

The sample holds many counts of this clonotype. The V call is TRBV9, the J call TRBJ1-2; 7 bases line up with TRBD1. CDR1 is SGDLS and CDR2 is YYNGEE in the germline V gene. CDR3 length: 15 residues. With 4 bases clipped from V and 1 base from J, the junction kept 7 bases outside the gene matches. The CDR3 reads CASSPQTGLNYGYTF. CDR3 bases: TGTGCCAGCAGCCCTCAGACAGGGCTTAACTATGGCTACACCTTC.

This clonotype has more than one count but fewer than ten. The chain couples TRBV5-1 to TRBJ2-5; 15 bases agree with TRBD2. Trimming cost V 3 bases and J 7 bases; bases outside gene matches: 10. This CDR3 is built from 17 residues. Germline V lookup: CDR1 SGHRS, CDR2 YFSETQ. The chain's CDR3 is CASSSGLAGGPAGTQYF. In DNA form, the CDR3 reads TGCGCCAGCAGCTCTGGACTAGCGGGAGGGCCTGCTGGGACCCAGTACTTC.

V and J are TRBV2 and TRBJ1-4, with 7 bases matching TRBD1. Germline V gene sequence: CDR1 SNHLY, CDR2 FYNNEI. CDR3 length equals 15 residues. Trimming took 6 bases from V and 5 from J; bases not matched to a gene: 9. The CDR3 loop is CASSETGLENEKLFF. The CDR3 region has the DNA TGTGCCAGCAGCGAGACAGGGCTGGAAAATGAAAAACTGTTTTTT.

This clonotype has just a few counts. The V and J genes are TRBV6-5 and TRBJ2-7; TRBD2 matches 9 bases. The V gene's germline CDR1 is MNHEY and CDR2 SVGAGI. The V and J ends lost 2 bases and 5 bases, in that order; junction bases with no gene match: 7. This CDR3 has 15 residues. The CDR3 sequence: CASSYDLAGRNEQYF. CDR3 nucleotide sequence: TGTGCCAGCAGTTACGATCTAGCGGGAAGGAACGAGCAGTACTTC.

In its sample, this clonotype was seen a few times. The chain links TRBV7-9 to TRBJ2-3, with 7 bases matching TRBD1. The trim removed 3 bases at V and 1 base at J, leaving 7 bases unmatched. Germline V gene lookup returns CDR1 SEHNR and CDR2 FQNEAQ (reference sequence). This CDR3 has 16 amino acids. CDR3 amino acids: CASSFPGTDGTDTQYF. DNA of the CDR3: TGTGCCAGCAGCTTCCCCGGGACAGACGGCACAGATACGCAGTATTTT.

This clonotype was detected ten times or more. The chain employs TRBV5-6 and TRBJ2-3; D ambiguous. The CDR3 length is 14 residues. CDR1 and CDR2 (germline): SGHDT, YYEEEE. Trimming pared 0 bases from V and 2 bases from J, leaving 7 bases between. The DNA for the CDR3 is TGTGCCAGCAGCTTGGTTGCGGACACAGATACGCAGTATTTT. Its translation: CASSLVADTDTQYF.

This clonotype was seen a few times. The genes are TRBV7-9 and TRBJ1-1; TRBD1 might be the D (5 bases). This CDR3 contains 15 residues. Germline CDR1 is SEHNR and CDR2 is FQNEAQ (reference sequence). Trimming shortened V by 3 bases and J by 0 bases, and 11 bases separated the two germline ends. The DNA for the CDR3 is TGTGCCAGCAGCTTGTCCGGGGGGATGAACACTGAAGCTTTCTTT. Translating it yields CASSLSGGMNTEAFF.

CDR3 nucleotides: TGTGCCAGCAGCCCCTTAGGGGGCGGGAGGATACTTTACTACAATGAGCAGTTCTTC. Residues: CASSPLGGGRILYYNEQFF. The rearrangement joins TRBV11-2 to TRBJ2-1; a weak D match, TRBD2 (8 bases). Trimming stripped 5 bases from V and 3 bases from J, with 26 bases between. The CDR3 has 19 residues. Germline V gives CDR1 SGHAT, CDR2 FQNNGV.

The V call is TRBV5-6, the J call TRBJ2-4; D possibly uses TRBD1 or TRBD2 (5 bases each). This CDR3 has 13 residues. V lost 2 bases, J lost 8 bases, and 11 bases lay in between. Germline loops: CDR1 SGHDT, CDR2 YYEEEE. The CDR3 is CASSFSGTYIQYF. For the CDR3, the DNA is TGTGCCAGCAGCTTTTCAGGGACGTACATTCAGTACTTC.

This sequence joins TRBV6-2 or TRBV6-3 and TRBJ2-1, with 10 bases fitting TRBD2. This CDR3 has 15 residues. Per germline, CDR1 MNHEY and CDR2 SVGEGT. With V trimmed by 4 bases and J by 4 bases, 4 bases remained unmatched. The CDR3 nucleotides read TGTGCCAGCAGTTCCCTAGCGGGAGAATACAATGAGCAGTTCTTC. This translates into CASSSLAGEYNEQFF.

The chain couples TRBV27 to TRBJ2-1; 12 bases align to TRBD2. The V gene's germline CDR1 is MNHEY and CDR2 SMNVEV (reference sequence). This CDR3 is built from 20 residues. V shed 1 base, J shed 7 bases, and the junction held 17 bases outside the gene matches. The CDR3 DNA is TGTGCCAGCAGTTTATATTATCCCTCTAGCGGGAGGGAAAGGTGGAATGAGCAGTTCTTC. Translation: CASSLYYPSSGRERWNEQFF.

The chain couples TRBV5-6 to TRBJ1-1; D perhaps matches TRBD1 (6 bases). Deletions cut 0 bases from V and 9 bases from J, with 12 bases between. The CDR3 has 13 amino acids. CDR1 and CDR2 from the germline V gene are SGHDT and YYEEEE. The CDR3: CASSLGRQVQAFF. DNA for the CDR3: TGTGCCAGCAGCTTGGGGCGACAGGTTCAAGCTTTCTTT. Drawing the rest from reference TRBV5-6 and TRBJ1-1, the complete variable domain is DAGVTQSPTHLIKTRGQQVTLRCSPKSGHDTVSWYQQALGQGPQFIFQYYEEEERQRGNFPDRFSGHQFPNYSSELNVNALLLGDSALYLCASSLGRQVQAFFGQGTRLTVV.